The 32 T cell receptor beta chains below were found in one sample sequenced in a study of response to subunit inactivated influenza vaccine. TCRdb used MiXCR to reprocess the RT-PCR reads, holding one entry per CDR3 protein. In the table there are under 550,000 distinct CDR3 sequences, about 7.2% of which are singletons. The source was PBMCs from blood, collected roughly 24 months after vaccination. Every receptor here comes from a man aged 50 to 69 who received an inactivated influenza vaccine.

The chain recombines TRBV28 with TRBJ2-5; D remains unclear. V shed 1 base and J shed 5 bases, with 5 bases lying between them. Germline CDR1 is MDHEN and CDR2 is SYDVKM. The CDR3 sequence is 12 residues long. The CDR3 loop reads CASSLYSETQYF. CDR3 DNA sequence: TGTGCCAGCAGTTTATACTCCGAGACCCAGTACTTC.

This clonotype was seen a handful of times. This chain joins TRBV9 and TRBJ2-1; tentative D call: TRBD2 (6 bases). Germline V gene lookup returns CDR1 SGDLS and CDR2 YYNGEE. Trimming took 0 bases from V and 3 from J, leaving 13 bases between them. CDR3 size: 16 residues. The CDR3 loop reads CASSVVEGGIYNEQFF. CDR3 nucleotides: TGTGCCAGCAGCGTAGTAGAGGGCGGGATCTACAATGAGCAGTTCTTC. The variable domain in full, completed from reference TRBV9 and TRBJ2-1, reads DSGVTQTPKHLITATGQRVTLRCSPRSGDLSVYWYQQSLDQGLQFLIQYYNGEERAKGNILERFSAQQFPDLHSELNLSSLELGDSALYFCASSVVEGGIYNEQFFGPGTRLTVL.

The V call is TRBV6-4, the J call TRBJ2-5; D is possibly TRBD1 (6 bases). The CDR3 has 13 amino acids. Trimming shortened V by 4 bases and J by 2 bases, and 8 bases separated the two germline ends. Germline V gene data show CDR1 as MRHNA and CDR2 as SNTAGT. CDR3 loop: CASSGTEQETQYF. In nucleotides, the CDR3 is TGTGCCAGCAGTGGGACAGAACAAGAGACCCAGTACTTC.

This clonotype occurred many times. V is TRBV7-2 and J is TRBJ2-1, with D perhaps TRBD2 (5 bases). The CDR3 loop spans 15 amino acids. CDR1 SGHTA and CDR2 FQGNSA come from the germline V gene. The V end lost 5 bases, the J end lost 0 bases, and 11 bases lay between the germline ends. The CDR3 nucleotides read TGTGCCAGCAGCCCCCAGCGGAGCTCCTACAATGAGCAGTTCTTC. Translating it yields CASSPQRSSYNEQFF. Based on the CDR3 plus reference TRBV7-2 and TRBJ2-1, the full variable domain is GAGVSQSPSNKVTEKGKDVELRCDPISGHTALYWYRQSLGQGLEFLIYFQGNSAPDKSGLPSDRFSAERTGGSVSTLTIQRTQQEDSAVYLCASSPQRSSYNEQFFGPGTRLTVL.

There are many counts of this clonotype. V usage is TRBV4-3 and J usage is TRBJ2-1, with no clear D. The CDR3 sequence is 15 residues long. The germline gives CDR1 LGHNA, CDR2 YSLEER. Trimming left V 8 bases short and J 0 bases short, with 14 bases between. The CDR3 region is CASAETVSSYNEQFF. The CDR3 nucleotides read TGCGCCAGCGCCGAGACTGTTAGCTCCTACAATGAGCAGTTCTTC.

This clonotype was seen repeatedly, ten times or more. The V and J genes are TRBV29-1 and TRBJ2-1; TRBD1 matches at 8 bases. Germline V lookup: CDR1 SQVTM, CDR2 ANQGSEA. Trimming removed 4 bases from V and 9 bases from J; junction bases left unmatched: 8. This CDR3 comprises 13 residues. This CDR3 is CSVVGRGLSEQFF. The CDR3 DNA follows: TGCAGCGTTGTGGGCAGGGGGCTGAGTGAGCAGTTCTTC.

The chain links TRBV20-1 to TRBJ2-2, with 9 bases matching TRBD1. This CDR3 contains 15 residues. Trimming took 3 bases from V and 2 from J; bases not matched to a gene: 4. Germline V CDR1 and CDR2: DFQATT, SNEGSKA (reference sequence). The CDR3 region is CSASGQGRNTGELFF. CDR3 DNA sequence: TGCAGTGCTAGCGGACAGGGGCGCAACACCGGGGAGCTGTTTTTT.

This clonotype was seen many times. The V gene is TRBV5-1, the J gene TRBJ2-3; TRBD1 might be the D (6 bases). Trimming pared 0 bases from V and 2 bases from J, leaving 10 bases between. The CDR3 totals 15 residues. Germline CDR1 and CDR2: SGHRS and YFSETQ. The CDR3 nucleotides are TGCGCCAGCAGCTTGGGACAGGCGAACACAGATACGCAGTATTTT. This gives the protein CASSLGQANTDTQYF. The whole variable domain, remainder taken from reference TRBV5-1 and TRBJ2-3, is KAGVTQTPRYLIKTRGQQVTLSCSPISGHRSVSWYQQTPGQGLQFLFEYFSETQRNKGNFPGRFSGRQFSNSRSEMNVSTLELGDSALYLCASSLGQANTDTQYFGPGTRLTVL.

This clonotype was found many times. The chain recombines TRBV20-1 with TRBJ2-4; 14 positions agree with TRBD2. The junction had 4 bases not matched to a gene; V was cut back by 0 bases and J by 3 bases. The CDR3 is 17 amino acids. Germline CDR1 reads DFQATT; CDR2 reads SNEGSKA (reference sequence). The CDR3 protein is CSARDGLAGGHKNIQYF. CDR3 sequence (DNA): TGCAGTGCTAGAGACGGACTAGCGGGAGGCCACAAAAACATTCAGTACTTC.

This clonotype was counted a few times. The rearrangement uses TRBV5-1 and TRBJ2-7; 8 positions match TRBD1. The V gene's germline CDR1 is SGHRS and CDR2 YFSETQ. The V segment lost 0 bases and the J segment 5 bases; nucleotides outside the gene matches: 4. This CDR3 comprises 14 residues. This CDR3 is CASSLVTGADEQYF. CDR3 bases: TGCGCCAGCAGCTTGGTGACAGGGGCGGACGAGCAGTACTTC. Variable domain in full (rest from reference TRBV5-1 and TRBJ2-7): KAGVTQTPRYLIKTRGQQVTLSCSPISGHRSVSWYQQTPGQGLQFLFEYFSETQRNKGNFPGRFSGRQFSNSRSEMNVSTLELGDSALYLCASSLVTGADEQYFGPGTRLTVT.

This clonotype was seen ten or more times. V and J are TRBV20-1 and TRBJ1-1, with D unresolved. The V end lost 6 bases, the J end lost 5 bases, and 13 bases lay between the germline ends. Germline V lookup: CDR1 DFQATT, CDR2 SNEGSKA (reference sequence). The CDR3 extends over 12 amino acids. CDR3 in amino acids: CSAGLGLTEAFF. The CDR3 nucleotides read TGCAGTGCCGGACTGGGTTTGACTGAAGCTTTCTTT.

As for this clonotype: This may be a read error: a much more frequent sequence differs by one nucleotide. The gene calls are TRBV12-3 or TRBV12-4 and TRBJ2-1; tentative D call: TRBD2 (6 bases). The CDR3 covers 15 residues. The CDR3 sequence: CASRRSGTPYSEQFF. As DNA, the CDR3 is TGTGCCAGCAGAAGATCCGGGACTCCTTACAGTGAGCAGTTCTTC.

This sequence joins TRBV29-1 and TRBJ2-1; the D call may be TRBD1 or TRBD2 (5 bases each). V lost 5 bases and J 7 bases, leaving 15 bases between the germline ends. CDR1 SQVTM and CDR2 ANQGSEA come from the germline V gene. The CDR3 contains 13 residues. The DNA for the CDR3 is TGCAGCGTTTATTGGCAGGGCGGGAATGAGCAGTTCTTC. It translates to CSVYWQGGNEQFF.

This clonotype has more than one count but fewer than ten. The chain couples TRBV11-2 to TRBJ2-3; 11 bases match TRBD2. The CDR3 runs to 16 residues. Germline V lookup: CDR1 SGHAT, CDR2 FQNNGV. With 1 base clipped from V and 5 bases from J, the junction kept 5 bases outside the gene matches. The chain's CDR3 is CASSLGLAGGQDTQYF. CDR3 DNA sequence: TGTGCCAGCAGCTTAGGGTTAGCGGGAGGGCAAGATACGCAGTATTTT. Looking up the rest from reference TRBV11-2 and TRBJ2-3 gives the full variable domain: EAGVAQSPRYKIIEKRQSVAFWCNPISGHATLYWYQQILGQGPKLLIQFQNNGVVDDSQLPKDRFSAERLKGVDSTLKIQPAKLEDSAVYLCASSLGLAGGQDTQYFGPGTRLTVL.

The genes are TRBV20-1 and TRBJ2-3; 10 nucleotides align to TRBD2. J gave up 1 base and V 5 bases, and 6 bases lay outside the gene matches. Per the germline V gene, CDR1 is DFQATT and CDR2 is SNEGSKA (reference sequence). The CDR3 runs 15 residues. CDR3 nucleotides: TGCAGTGCTCCAGCGGGGGGGCTGCGCACAGATACGCAGTATTTT. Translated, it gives CSAPAGGLRTDTQYF.

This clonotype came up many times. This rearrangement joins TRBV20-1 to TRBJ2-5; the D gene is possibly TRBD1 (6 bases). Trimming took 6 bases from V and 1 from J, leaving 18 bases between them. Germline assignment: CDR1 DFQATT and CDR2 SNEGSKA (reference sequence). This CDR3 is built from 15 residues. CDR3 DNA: TGCAGTGCCCCCGACAGGCAGGGGACCCAAGAGACCCAGTACTTC. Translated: CSAPDRQGTQETQYF.

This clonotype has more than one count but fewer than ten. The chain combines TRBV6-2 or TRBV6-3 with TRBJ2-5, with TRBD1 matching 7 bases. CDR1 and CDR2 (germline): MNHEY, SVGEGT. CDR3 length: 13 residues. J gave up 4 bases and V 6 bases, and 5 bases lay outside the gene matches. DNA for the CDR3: TGTGCCAGCAGGGCACAGGGGCGAGAGACCCAGTACTTC. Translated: CASRAQGRETQYF.

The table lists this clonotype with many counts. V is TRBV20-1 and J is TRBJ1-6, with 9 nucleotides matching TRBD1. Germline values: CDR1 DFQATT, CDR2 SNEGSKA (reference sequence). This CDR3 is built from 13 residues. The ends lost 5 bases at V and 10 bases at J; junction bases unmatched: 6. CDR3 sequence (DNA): TGCAGTGCTCGGGGACAGGGAGTGTCACCCCTCCACTTT. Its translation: CSARGQGVSPLHF.

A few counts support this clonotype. The CDR3 nucleotides read TGCAGTGCTAGTGGAAGTAGCGGGTTCCTCTACGAGCAGTACTTC. As protein: CSASGSSGFLYEQYF. The chain combines TRBV20-1 with TRBJ2-7, with TRBD2 matching 7 bases. CDR1 is DFQATT and CDR2 is SNEGSKA in the germline V gene (reference sequence). Trimming took 3 bases from V and 3 from J; bases not matched to a gene: 11. This CDR3 contains 15 residues.

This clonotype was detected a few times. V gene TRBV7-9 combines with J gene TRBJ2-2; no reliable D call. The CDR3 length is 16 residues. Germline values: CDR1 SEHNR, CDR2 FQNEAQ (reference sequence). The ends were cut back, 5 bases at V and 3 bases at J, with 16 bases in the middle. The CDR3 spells CASSNGLYGDTGELFF. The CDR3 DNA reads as TGTGCCAGCAGCAACGGTCTATACGGCGACACCGGGGAGCTGTTTTTT.

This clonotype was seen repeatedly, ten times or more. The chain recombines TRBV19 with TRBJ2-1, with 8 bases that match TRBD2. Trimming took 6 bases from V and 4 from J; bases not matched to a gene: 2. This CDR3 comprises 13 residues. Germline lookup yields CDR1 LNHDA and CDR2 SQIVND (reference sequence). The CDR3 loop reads CASSGRGYNEQFF. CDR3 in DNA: TGTGCCAGTAGCGGGAGGGGTTACAATGAGCAGTTCTTC. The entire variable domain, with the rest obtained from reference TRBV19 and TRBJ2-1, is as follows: DGGITQSPKYLFRKEGQNVTLSCEQNLNHDAMYWYRQDPGQGLRLIYYSQIVNDFQKGDIAEGYSVSREKKESFPLTVTSAQKNPTAFYLCASSGRGYNEQFFGPGTRLTVL.

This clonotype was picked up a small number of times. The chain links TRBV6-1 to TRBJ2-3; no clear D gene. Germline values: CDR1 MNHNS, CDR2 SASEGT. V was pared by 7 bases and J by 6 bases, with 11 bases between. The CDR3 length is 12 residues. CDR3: CASTGPADTQYF. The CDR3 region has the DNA TGTGCCAGCACTGGTCCCGCGGATACGCAGTATTTT.

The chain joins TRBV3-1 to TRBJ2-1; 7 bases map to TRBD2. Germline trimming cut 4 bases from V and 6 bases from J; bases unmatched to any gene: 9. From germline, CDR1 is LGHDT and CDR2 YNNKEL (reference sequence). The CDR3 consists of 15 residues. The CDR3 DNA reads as TGTGCCAGCAGCCCCCGGGACGGCGGGGGCAATGAGCAGTTCTTC. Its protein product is CASSPRDGGGNEQFF.

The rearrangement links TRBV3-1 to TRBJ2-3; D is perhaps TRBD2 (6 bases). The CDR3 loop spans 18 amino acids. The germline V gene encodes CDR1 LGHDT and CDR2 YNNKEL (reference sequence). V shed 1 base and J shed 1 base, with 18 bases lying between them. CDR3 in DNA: TGTGCCAGCAGCCAAGCTTTTCCCACGGGAGTCGGCACAGATACGCAGTATTTT. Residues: CASSQAFPTGVGTDTQYF.

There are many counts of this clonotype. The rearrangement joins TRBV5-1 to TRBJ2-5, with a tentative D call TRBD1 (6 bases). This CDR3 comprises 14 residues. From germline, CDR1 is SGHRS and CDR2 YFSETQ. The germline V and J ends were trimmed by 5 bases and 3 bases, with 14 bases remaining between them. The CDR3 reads CASSTGTQKETQYF. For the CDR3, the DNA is TGCGCCAGCAGTACCGGGACACAGAAAGAGACCCAGTACTTC.

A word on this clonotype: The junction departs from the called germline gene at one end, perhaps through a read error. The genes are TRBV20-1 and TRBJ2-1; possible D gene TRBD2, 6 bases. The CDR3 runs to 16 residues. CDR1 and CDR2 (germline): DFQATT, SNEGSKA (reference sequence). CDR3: CSAAGPPPRSYKEQFF. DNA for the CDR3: TGCAGTGCTGCGGGGCCCCCTCCTAGGTCCTACAAAGAGCAGTTCTTC.

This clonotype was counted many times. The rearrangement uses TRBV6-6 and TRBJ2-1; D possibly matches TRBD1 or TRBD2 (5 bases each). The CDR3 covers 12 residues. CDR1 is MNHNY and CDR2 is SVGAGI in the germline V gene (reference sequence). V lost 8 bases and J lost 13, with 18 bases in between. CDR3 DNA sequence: TGTGCCAGCGAAGTCCGAGGGGCTGTACAGTTCTTC. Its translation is CASEVRGAVQFF.

The chain's CDR3 is CASSQRKVPGLAGYNEQFF. CDR3 coding DNA: TGTGCCAGCAGCCAAAGAAAAGTCCCAGGACTAGCGGGGTACAATGAGCAGTTCTTC. J is TRBJ2-1 and V is TRBV7-8, with 12 bases fitting TRBD2. J gave up 4 bases and V 5 bases, and 15 bases lay outside the gene matches. The CDR3 runs 19 residues. Germline V gene data show CDR1 as SGHVS and CDR2 as FQNEAQ.

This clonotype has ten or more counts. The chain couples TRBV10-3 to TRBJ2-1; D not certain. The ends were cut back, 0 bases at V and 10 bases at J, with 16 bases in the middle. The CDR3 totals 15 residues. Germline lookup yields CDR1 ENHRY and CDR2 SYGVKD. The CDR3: CAISESQELRREQFF. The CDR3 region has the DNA TGTGCCATCAGTGAGTCTCAGGAACTAAGGCGGGAGCAGTTCTTC.

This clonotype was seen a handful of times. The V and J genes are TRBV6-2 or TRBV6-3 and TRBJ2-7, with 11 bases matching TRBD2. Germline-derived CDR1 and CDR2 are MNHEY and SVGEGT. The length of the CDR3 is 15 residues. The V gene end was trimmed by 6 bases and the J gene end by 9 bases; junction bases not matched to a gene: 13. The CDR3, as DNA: TGTGCCAGCAGCCAACCAGGGACTAGCGGTCTTTCGCAGTACTTC. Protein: CASSQPGTSGLSQYF.

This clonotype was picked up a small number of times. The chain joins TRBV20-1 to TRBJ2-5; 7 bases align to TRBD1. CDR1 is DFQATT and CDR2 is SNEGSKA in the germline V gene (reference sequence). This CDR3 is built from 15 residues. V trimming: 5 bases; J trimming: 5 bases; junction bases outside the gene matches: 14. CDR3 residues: CSALFTRDSGETQYF. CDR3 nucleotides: TGCAGTGCTCTCTTCACTCGGGACAGTGGGGAGACCCAGTACTTC.

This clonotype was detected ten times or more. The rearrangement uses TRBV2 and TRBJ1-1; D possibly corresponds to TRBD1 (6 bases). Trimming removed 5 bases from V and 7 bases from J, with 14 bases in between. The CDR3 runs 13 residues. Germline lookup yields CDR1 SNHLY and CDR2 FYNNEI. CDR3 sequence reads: CASSLGGEIEAFF. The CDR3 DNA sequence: TGTGCCAGCAGTCTAGGGGGTGAGATTGAAGCTTTCTTT. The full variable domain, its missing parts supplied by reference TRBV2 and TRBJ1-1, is EPEVTQTPSHQVTQMGQEVILRCVPISNHLYFYWYRQILGQKVEFLVSFYNNEISEKSEIFDDQFSVERPDGSNFTLKIRSTKLEDSAMYFCASSLGGEIEAFFGQGTRLTVV.